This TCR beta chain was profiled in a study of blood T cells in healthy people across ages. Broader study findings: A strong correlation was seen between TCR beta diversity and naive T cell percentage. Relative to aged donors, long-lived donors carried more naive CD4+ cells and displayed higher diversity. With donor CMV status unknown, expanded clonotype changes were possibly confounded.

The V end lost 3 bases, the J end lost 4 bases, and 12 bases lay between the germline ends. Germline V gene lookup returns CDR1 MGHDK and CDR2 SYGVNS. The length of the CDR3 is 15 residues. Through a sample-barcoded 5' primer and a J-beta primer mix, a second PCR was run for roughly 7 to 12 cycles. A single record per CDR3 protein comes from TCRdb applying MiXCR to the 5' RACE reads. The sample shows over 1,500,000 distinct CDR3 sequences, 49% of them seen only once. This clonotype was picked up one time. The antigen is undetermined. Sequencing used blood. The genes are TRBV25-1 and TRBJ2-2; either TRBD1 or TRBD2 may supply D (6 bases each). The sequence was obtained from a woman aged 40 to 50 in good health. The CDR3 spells CASSERGVGTGELFF. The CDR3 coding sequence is TGTGCCAGCAGTGAGAGGGGGGTCGGCACCGGGGAGCTGTTTTTT.